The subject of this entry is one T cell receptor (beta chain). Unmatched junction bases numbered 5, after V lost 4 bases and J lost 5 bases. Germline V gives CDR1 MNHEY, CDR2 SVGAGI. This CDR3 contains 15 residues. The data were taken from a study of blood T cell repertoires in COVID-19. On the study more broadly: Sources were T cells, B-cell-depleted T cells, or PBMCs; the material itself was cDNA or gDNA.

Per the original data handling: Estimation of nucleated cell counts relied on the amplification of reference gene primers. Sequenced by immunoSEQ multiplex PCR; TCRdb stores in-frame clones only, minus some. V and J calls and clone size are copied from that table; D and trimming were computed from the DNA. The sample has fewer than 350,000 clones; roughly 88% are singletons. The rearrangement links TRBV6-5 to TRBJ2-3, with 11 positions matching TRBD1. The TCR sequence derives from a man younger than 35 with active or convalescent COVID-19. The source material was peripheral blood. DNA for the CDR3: TGTGCCAGCAGTTCCGGGACAGGGGGGAGAGATACGCAGTATTTT. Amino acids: CASSSGTGGRDTQYF.